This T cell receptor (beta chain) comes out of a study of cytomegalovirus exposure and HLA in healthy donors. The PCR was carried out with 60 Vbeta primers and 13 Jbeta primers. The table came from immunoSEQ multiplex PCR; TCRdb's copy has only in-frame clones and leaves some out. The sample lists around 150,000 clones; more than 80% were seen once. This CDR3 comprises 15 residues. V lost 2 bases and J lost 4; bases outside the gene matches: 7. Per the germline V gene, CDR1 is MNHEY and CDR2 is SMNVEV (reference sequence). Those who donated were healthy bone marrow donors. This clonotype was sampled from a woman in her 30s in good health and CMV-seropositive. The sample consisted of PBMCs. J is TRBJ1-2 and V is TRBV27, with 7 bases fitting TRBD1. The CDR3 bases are TGTGCCAGCAGTTTAAGGGGACAGCCCTCCTATGGCTACACCTTC. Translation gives CASSLRGQPSYGYTF.